A single sample gave rise to the 11 T cell receptor beta chains below, sequenced in a study of blood T cells in healthy people across ages. The authors ran a second PCR of 7 to 11 cycles using a sample-barcoded 5' primer and a J-beta primer mix. TCRdb re-called the 5' RACE reads with MiXCR, one entry per CDR3 protein. The top ten hold about 0.8% of the sample, which has over a million distinct CDR3 sequences, less than 25% seen once. This sample was shared with a second study, whose subject was T cells of mothers and their children.

Sequences were obtained from blood. These TCRs come from a girl aged 2-10 years in good health.

This clonotype occurred a few times. CDR3 nucleotide sequence: TGTGCCAGCTCCCCAGGGGCGAGGGGCGAGCAGTACTTC. Protein: CASSPGARGEQYF. V and J are TRBV18 and TRBJ2-5; possible D gene TRBD1, 6 bases. The J call may be wrong; the DNA end is better matched by TRBJ2-7. This CDR3 is built from 13 residues. Germline V gives CDR1 KGHSH, CDR2 LQKENI.

The chain combines TRBV28 with TRBJ2-5, with D possibly TRBD2 on 6 matching bases. Looked up from germline, CDR1 is MDHEN and CDR2 is SYDVKM. Trimming took 2 bases from V and 4 from J, leaving 14 bases between them. The CDR3 totals 15 residues. The DNA for the CDR3 is TGTGCCAGCAGTTTAGCGGGGTCCTACCGAGAGACCCAGTACTTC. Protein product: CASSLAGSYRETQYF.

The DNA for the CDR3 is TGTGCCAGCAGTTGGGCCGATACTGAAGCTTTCTTT. This gives the protein CASSWADTEAFF. The chain couples TRBV12-3 or TRBV12-4 to TRBJ1-1; no firm D call. The CDR3 length is 12 residues. Trimming cost V 4 bases and J 5 bases, with 8 bases left between them.

In its sample, this clonotype was seen a few times. The genes are TRBV12-3 or TRBV12-4 and TRBJ2-1; a possible D gene is TRBD2 (5 bases). V was clipped by 6 bases and J by 12 bases, with 15 bases between them. This CDR3 has 12 amino acids. Written as DNA, the CDR3 is TGTGCCAGCAGCCCCACTACTGAGGGGCAGTTCTTC. It codes for CASSPTTEGQFF.

Turning to this clonotype: Compared with germline, one end of the junction differs, possibly owing to a read error. This sequence joins TRBV20-1 and TRBJ2-5; 8 nucleotides line up with TRBD1. Matching the DNA end better, TRBJ2-7 makes the J call doubtful. This CDR3 comprises 15 residues. CDR1 and CDR2 (germline): DFQATT, SNEGSKA (reference sequence). The CDR3 sequence: CSTRYPGQGSYEQYF. In DNA, the CDR3 is TGCAGTACTAGATACCCCGGACAGGGCTCCTACGAGCAGTACTTC.

The chain combines TRBV14 with TRBJ2-4; TRBD2 is a possible D gene (6 bases). V lost 0 bases and J lost 0, with 18 bases in between. CDR3 length equals 19 residues. Germline V gene sequence: CDR1 SGHDN, CDR2 FVKESK. CDR3 nucleotide sequence: TGTGCCAGCAGCCAAGATCTCGTTTCGGGAGTCCTAGCCAAAAACATTCAGTACTTC. This gives the protein CASSQDLVSGVLAKNIQYF. Full variable domain (outside the CDR3, taken from reference TRBV14 and TRBJ2-4): EAGVTQFPSHSVIEKGQTVTLRCDPISGHDNLYWYRRVMGKEIKFLLHFVKESKQDESGMPNNRFLAERTGGTYSTLKVQPAELEDSGVYFCASSQDLVSGVLAKNIQYFGAGTRLSVL.

This chain connects TRBV2 to TRBJ2-5, with D perhaps matching TRBD1 (5 bases). Per germline, CDR1 SNHLY and CDR2 FYNNEI. V lost 7 bases and J lost 2, with 14 bases in between. The CDR3 sequence is 14 residues long. The CDR3 bases are TGTGCCAGCACCGAAACTTACAGGCAAGAGACCCAGTACTTC. Residues: CASTETYRQETQYF.

In its sample, this clonotype was seen a few times. The chain is built from TRBV29-1 and TRBJ2-4; D not certain. The V gene's germline CDR1 is SQVTM and CDR2 ANQGSEA. The V gene lost 5 bases and the J gene lost 0 bases, with 11 bases spanning the gap. The CDR3 length is 14 residues. The DNA of the CDR3 is TGCAGCGTTACCATTGGTCTAGCCAAAAACATTCAGTACTTC. Protein product: CSVTIGLAKNIQYF.

Only a few counts were recorded for this clonotype. The V gene is TRBV7-8, the J gene TRBJ2-2, with D possibly being TRBD2 (6 bases). The V gene lost 0 bases and the J gene lost 4 bases, with 15 bases spanning the gap. This CDR3 region has 17 residues. The germline V gene encodes CDR1 SGHVS and CDR2 FQNEAQ. In DNA, the CDR3 is TGTGCCAGCAGCTTAGCTACCACGGGAGTCACCACCGGGGAGCTGTTTTTT. This gives the protein CASSLATTGVTTGELFF.

A single count supports this clonotype. At one end, the junction sequence differs from germline, possibly due to a read error. V and J are TRBV7-9 and TRBJ2-3; D not certain. Germline V gene lookup returns CDR1 SEHNR and CDR2 FQNEAQ (reference sequence). This CDR3 comprises 14 residues. The CDR3 protein is CASSSITTTDTRYF. Here the CDR3 DNA reads TGTGCCAGCAGCTCGATTACAACCACGGATACGCGGTATTTT.

The rearrangement links TRBV27 to TRBJ2-6; D unclear. CDR1 and CDR2 from the germline V gene are MNHEY and SMNVEV (reference sequence). Trimming took off 7 bases at V and 0 bases at J, with 7 bases between the two ends. There are 14 residues in the CDR3. CDR3 in DNA: TGTGCCAGCATGCCGTACTCTGGGGCCAACGTCCTGACTTTC. Amino acid sequence: CASMPYSGANVLTF.